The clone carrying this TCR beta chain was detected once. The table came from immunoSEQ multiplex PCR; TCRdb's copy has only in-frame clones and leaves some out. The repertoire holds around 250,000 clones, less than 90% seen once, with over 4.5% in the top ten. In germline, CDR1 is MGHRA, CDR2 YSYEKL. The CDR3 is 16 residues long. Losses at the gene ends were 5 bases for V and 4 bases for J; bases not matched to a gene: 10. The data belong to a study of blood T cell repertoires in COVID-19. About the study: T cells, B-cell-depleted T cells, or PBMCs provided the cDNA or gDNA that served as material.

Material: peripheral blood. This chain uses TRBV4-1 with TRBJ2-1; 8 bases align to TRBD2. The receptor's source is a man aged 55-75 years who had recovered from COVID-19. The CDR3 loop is CASSEAGGAKYNEQFF. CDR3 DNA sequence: TGCGCCAGCAGCGAAGCCGGGGGGGCTAAGTACAATGAGCAGTTCTTC.